The 10 T cell receptor beta chains listed next were all sequenced from one sample in a study of T cells after yellow fever vaccination (dated by TCRdb to between 2018 and 2021). Interpreted using the paper, the treatment or condition label stands for: live attenuated yellow fever vaccine strain. Library prep was done by 5' RACE. Data came from an Illumina HiSeq 2500. The public sequencing data were trimmed at Q25 with fastp and processed into clonotypes with MiXCR by TCRdb, which kept only in-frame beta chains. When rows share a CDR3 protein, they turn into one entry using the most common DNA and genes. Present in this sample are about 400,000 distinct CDR3 sequences, 6.2% of which were seen just once. The ten largest clones take up over 12% of the sample. Sample: PBMCs, taken 5 days after the yellow fever booster vaccination. These receptor sequences come from a man aged 30 to 45 who received the YFV17D yellow fever vaccine.

V and J are TRBV6-1 and TRBJ1-2, with 7 bases matching TRBD1. Germline assignment: CDR1 MNHNS and CDR2 SASEGT. This CDR3 comprises 13 residues. V lost 5 bases to trimming and J lost 5 bases; unmatched junction nucleotides: 5. As DNA, the CDR3 is TGTGCCAGCAGTACGACAGGGCCTTATGGCTACACCTTC. Protein product: CASSTTGPYGYTF.

This clonotype was detected only once. This clone may be a read error of a much larger clone one base away. The chain combines TRBV3-1 with TRBJ2-4, with D possibly matching TRBD2 (6 bases). The CDR3 covers 17 residues. CDR1 is LGHDT, CDR2 YNNKEL, per germline (reference sequence). For the CDR3, the DNA is TGTGCCTGCAGCCAAGATCTGGCGGGAAGGGTCGAAAACATTCAGTACTTC. Its protein is CACSQDLAGRVENIQYF.

This chain uses TRBV30 with TRBJ2-7; TRBD2 agrees at 10 bases. Germline CDR1 and CDR2: GTSNPN and SVGIG (reference sequence). Trimming took 4 bases from V and 2 from J; bases not matched to a gene: 5. The length of the CDR3 is 14 residues. The CDR3 DNA is TGTGCCTGGACAATTACTAGCGGGGCCTACGAGCAGTACTTC. Residues: CAWTITSGAYEQYF. The variable domain in full, with the rest retrieved from reference TRBV30 and TRBJ2-7, is SQTIHQWPATLVQPVGSPLSLECTVEGTSNPNLYWYRQAAGRGLQLLFYSVGIGQISSEVPQNLSASRPQDRQFILSSKKLLLSDSGFYLCAWTITSGAYEQYFGPGTRLTVT.

The chain links TRBV27 to TRBJ2-3; 9 bases line up with TRBD1. The CDR3 is 16 amino acids. Trimming removed 4 bases from V and 2 bases from J; junction bases left unmatched: 7. The germline V gene has CDR1 MNHEY and CDR2 SMNVEV (reference sequence). The CDR3 loop reads CASSSSDRGDTDTQYF. The CDR3 DNA reads as TGTGCCAGCAGTTCCTCGGACAGGGGAGACACAGATACGCAGTATTTT.

This clonotype has ten or more counts. The chain has TRBV29-1 and TRBJ1-1; no definite D call. Between the trimmed V and J ends, which lost 4 bases and 3 bases, there was a span of 6 bases. This CDR3 is built from 11 residues. In germline, CDR1 is SQVTM, CDR2 ANQGSEA. This chain's CDR3 is CSVARDTEAFF. CDR3 in DNA: TGCAGCGTTGCTAGGGACACTGAAGCTTTCTTT.

This clonotype occurred a few times. The chain combines TRBV29-1 with TRBJ1-1; 7 positions match TRBD1. Germline V gene sequence: CDR1 SQVTM, CDR2 ANQGSEA. This CDR3 is built from 13 residues. V lost 3 bases, J lost 4 bases, and 5 bases stayed unmatched. The CDR3 DNA follows: TGCAGCGTTGATTGGGGGGACAGCACTGAAGCTTTCTTT. Its protein is CSVDWGDSTEAFF.

This clonotype was detected a few times. This chain links TRBV21-1 with TRBJ2-3; the table's D call, TRBD1, has no DNA check behind it. TRBV21-1 is a known pseudogene. This CDR3 region has 14 residues. CDR3 nucleotide sequence: TGTGCCAGCAGATCCGGGACCCACACAGATACGCAGTATTTT. Its protein is CASRSGTHTDTQYF.

This clonotype appeared a few times. The chain joins TRBV24-1 to TRBJ2-2, with a tentative D call TRBD1 (5 bases). This CDR3 spans 15 amino acids. The ends were cut back, 2 bases at V and 2 bases at J, with 8 bases in the middle. In germline, CDR1 is KGHDR, CDR2 SFDVKD. CDR3 coding DNA: TGTGCCACCAGTGATTCAGGGCAAAACACCGGGGAGCTGTTTTTT. Protein sequence: CATSDSGQNTGELFF.

Only a few counts were recorded for this clonotype. The V and J genes are TRBV3-1 and TRBJ1-1; 8 nucleotides agree with TRBD1. The CDR3 is 15 residues long. The V and J ends lost 3 bases and 5 bases, in that order; junction bases with no gene match: 8. Germline CDR1 and CDR2: LGHDT and YNNKEL (reference sequence). For the CDR3, the DNA is TGTGCCAGCAGCCATCGACAGGGGTTGGGGACTGAAGCTTTCTTT. Translated, it gives CASSHRQGLGTEAFF. Drawing the rest from reference TRBV3-1 and TRBJ1-1, the complete variable domain is DTAVSQTPKYLVTQMGNDKSIKCEQNLGHDTMYWYKQDSKKFLKIMFSYNNKELIINETVPNRFSPKSPDKAHLNLHINSLELGDSAVYFCASSHRQGLGTEAFFGQGTRLTVV.

This clonotype turned up a few times. The chain carries TRBV3-1 and TRBJ1-3; D might be TRBD1 (6 bases). V was trimmed by 1 base and J by 5 bases, leaving 9 bases between them. Germline CDR1 and CDR2: LGHDT and YNNKEL (reference sequence). This CDR3 has 14 residues. Here the CDR3 reads CASSQGRGRNTIYF. For the CDR3, the DNA is TGTGCCAGCAGCCAAGGCAGGGGCCGAAACACCATATATTTT.